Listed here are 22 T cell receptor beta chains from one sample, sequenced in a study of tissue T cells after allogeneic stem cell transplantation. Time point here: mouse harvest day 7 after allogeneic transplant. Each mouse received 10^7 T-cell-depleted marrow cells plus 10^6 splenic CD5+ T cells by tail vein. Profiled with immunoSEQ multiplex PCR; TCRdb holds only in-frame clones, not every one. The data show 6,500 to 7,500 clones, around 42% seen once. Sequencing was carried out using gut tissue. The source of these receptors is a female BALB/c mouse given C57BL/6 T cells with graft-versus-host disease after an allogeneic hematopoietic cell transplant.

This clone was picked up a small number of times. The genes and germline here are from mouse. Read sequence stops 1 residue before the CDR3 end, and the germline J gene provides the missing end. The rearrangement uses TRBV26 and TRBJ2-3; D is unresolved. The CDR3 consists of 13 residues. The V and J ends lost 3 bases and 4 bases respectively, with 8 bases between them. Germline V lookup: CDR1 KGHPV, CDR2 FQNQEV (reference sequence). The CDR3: CASSLVTTETLYF. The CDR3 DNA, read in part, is TGTGCCAGCAGTCTAGTAACAACAGAAACGCTGTAT.

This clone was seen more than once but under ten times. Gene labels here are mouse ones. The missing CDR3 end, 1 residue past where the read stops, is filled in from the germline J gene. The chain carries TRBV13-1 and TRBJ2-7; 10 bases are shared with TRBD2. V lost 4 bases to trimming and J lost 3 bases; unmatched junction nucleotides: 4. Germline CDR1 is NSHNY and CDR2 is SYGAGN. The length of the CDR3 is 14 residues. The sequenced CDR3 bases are TGTGCCAGCAGTCCCGGGACTGGGGTCTATGAACAGTAC. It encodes CASSPGTGVYEQY. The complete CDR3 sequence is CASSPGTGVYEQYF.

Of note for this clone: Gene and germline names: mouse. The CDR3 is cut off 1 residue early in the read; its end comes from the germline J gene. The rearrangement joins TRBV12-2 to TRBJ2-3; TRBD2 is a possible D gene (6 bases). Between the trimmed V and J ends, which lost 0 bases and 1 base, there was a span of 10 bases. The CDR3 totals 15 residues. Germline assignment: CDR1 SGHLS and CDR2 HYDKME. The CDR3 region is CASSLEAGGAETLYF. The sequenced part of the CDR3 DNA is TGTGCCAGCTCTCTCGAGGCTGGGGGTGCAGAAACGCTGTAT. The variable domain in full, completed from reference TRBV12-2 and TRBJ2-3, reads NSGVVQSPRYIIKGKGERSILKCIPISGHLSVAWYQQTQGQELKFFIQHYDKMERDKGNLPSRFSVQQFDDYHSEMNMSALELEDSAVYFCASSLEAGGAETLYFGSGTRLTVL.

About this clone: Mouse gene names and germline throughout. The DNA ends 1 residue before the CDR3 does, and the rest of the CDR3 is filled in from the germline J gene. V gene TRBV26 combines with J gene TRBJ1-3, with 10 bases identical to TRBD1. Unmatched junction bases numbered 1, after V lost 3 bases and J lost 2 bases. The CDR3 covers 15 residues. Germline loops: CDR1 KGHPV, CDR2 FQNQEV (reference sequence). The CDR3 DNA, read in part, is TGTGCCAGCAGTCTCGGACAGGGGGCTGGAAATACGCTCTAT. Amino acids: CASSLGQGAGNTLY. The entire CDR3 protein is CASSLGQGAGNTLYF.

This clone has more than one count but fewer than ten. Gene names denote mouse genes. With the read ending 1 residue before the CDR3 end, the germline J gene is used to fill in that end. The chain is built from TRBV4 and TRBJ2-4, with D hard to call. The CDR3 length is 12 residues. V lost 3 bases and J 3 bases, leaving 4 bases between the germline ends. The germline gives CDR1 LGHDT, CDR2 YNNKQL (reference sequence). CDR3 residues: CASSYRQNTLYF. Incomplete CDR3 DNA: TGTGCCAGCAGCTATAGACAAAACACCTTGTAC.

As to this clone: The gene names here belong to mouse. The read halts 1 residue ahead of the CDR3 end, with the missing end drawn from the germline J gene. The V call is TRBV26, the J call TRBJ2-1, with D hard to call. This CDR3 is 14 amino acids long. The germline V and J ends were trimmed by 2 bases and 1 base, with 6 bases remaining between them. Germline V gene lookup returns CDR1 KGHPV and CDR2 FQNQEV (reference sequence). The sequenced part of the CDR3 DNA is TGTGCCAGCAGTCTGGCATCAAACTATGCTGAGCAGTTC. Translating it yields CASSLASNYAEQF. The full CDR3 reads CASSLASNYAEQFF.

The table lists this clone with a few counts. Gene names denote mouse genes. Partial CDR3 DNA: TGTGCAAGCAGCTCTTCAGGGGTCAACTATGCTGAGCAGTTC. Encoded protein: CASSSSGVNYAEQF. The full CDR3 is CASSSSGVNYAEQFF. V and J are TRBV16 and TRBJ2-1, with D possibly TRBD1 on 6 matching bases. The CDR3 end falls 1 residue outside the read, so it is completed with the germline J gene. Germline V gene lookup returns CDR1 SGHSA and CDR2 FRNQAP. V gave up 4 bases and J gave up 1 base, with 11 bases separating them. There are 15 residues in the CDR3.

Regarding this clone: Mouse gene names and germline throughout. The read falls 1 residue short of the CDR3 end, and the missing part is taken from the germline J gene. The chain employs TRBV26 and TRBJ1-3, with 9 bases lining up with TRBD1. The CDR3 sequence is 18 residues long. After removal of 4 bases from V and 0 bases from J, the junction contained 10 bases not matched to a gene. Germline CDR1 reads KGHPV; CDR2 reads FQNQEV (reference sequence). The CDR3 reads CASSRSGQGRNSGNTLYF. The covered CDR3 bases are TGTGCCAGCAGTCGCTCGGGACAGGGAAGGAATTCTGGAAATACGCTCTAT.

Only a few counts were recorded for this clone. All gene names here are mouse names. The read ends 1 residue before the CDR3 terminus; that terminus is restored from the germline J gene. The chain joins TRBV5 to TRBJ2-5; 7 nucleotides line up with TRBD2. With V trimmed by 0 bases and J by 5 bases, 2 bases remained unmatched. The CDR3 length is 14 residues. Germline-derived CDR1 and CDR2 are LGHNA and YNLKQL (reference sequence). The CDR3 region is CASSQDWGSDTQYF. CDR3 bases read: TGTGCCAGCAGCCAAGACTGGGGGTCAGACACCCAGTAC.

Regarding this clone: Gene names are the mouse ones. The part of the CDR3 DNA that was read is TGTGCCAGCAGTCTGGGGGCCGCGGGGGCTGAGCAGTTC. It yields the protein CASSLGAAGAEQF. The entire CDR3 protein reads CASSLGAAGAEQFF. The V and J genes are TRBV26 and TRBJ2-1; TRBD1 or TRBD2 may be the D gene (5 bases each). The sequenced fragment ends 1 residue before the CDR3 boundary, so the rest is inferred from the germline J gene. There are 14 residues in the CDR3. Germline CDR1 reads KGHPV; CDR2 reads FQNQEV (reference sequence). Trimming removed 2 bases at V and 7 bases at J, with 12 bases between.

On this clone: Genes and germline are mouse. CDR3 loop: CASSGGAREQYF. The covered CDR3 bases are TGTGCCAGCAGTGGGGGGGCGCGGGAACAGTAC. The gene calls are TRBV13-1 and TRBJ2-7, with D maybe TRBD2 (7 bases). Read sequence stops 1 residue before the CDR3 end, and the germline J gene provides the missing end. The CDR3 loop spans 12 amino acids. V was trimmed by 3 bases and J by 7 bases, leaving 11 bases between them. Per the germline V gene, CDR1 is NSHNY and CDR2 is SYGAGN.

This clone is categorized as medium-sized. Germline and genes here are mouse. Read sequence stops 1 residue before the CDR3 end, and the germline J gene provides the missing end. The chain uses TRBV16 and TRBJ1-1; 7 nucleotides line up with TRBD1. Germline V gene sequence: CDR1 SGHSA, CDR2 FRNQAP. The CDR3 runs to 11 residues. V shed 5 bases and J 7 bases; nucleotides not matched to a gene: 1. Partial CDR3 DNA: TGTGCAAGCAGCCAGGGGGGAGAAGTCTTC. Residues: CASSQGGEVF. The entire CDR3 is CASSQGGEVFF.

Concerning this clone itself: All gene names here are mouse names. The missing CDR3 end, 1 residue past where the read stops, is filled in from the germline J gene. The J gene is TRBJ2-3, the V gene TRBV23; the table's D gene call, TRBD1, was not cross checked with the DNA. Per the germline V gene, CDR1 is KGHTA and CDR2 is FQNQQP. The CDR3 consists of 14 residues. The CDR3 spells CSSSQTGFAETLYF. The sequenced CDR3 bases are TGCTCCAGCAGTCAGACAGGGTTTGCAGAAACGCTGTAT.

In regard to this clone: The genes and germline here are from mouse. This CDR3 is CASSLGVSAETLYF. The sequenced part of the CDR3 DNA is TGTGCCAGCAGTCTGGGGGTTAGTGCAGAAACGCTGTAT. The V and J genes are TRBV26 and TRBJ2-3; D not resolved. The read ends 1 residue shy of where the CDR3 ends; the end is completed using the germline J gene. Germline V CDR1 and CDR2: KGHPV, FQNQEV (reference sequence). Trimming cost V 2 bases and J 0 bases, with 6 bases left between them. The CDR3 is 14 amino acids.

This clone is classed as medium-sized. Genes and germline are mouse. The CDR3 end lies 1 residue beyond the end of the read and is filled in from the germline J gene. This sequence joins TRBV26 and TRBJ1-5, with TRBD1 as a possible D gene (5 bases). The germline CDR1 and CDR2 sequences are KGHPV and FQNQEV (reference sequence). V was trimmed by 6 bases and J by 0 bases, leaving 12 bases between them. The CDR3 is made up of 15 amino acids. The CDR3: CASSFQGYNNQAPLF. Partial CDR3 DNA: TGTGCCAGCAGCTTTCAGGGATATAACAACCAGGCTCCGCTT.

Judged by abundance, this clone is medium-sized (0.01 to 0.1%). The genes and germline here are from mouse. CDR3: CASSRQFSGNTLYF. The part of the CDR3 DNA that was read is TGTGCCAGCTCTCGACAGTTTTCTGGAAATACGCTCTAT. The rearrangement joins TRBV12-2 to TRBJ1-3; maybe TRBD1 (5 bases). The read terminates 1 residue ahead of where the CDR3 ends, so the germline J gene completes it. The CDR3 totals 14 residues. Trimming took off 2 bases at V and 0 bases at J, with 7 bases between the two ends. Germline CDR1 and CDR2: SGHLS and HYDKME.

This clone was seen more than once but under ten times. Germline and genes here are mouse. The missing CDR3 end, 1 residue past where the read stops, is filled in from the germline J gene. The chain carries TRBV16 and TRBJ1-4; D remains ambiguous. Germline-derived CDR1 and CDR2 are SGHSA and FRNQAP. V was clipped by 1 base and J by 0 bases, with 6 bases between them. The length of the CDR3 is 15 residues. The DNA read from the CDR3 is TGTGCAAGCAGCTTAGTTCCAATTTCCAACGAAAGATTATTT. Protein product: CASSLVPISNERLF. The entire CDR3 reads CASSLVPISNERLFF.

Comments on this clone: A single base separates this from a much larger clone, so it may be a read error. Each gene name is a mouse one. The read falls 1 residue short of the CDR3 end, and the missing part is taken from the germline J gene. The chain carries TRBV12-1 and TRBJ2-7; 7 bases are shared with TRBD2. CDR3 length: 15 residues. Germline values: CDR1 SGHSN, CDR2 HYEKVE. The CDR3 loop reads CASPLSGGSSYEQYF. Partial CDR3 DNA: TGTGCCAGCCCTCTCTCGGGGGGGAGCTCCTATGAACAGTAC.

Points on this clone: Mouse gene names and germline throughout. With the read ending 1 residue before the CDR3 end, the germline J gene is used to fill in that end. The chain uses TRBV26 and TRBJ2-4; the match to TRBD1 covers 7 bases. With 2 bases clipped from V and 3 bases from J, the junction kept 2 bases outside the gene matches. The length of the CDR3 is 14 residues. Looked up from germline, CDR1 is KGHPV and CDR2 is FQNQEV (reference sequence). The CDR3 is CASSLPRGQNTLYF. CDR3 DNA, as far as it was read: TGTGCCAGCAGTCTGCCCAGGGGGCAAAACACCTTGTAC.

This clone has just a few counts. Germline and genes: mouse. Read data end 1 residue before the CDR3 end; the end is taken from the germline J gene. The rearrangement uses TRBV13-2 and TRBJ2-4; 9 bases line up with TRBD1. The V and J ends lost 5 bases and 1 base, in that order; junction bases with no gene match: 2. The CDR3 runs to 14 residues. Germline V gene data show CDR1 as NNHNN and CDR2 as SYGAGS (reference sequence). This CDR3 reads CASGTGGGQNTLYF. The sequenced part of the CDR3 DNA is TGTGCCAGCGGCACAGGGGGCGGTCAAAACACCTTGTAC.

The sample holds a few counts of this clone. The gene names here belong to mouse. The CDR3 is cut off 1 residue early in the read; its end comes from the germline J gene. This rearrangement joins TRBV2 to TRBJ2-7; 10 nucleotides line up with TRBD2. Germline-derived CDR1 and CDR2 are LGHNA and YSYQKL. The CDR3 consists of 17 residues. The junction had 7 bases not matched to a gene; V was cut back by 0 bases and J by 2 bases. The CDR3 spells CASSQDRWGGFAYEQYF. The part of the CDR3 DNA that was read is TGTGCCAGCAGCCAAGATCGCTGGGGGGGCTTTGCCTATGAACAGTAC.

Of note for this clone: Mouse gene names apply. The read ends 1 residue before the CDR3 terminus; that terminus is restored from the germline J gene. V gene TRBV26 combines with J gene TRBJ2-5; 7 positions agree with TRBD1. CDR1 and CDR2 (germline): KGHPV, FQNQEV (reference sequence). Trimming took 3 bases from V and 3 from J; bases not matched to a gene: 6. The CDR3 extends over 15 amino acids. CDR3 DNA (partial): TGTGCCAGCAGTCTTATCCCGGGACAGCAAGACACCCAGTAC. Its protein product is CASSLIPGQQDTQY. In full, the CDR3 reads CASSLIPGQQDTQYF.